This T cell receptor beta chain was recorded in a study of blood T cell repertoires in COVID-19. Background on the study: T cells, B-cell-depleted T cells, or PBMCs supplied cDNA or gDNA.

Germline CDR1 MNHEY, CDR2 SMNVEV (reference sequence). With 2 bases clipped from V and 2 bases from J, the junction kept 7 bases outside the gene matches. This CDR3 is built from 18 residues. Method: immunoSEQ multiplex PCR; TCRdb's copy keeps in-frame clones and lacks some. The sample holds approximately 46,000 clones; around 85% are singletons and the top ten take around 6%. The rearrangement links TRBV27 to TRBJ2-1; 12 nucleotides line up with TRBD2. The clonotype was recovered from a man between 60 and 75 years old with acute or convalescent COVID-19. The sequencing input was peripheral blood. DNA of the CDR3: TGTGCCAGCAGTTTAGAGGCTAGCGGGAGGGCTACCTACAATGAGCAGTTCTTC. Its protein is CASSLEASGRATYNEQFF.